A single sample is the source of the 26 T cell receptor beta chains below, sequenced in a study of T cell responses to AZD1222 COVID-19 vaccine. The protocol was immunoSEQ multiplex PCR, while the TCRdb copy is restricted to in-frame clones and leaves out a portion. The sample lists 140,000 to 150,000 clones, 75% to 95% seen once, with 7.5% in the top ten. The source was peripheral blood, collected 28 days after the second dose of the MenACWY control vaccine. The receptors shown here come from an adult who received the MenACWY meningococcal vaccine as a control.

This clone came up once. The chain uses TRBV3-1 (or the pseudogene TRBV3-2) and TRBJ2-1; D is uncertain. This CDR3 has 15 residues. V was shortened by 4 bases and J by 1 base, with 11 bases between the two germline ends. The germline gives CDR1 LGHDT, CDR2 YNNKEL (reference sequence). The CDR3 is CASSRESISYNEQFF. The CDR3 region has the DNA TGTGCCAGCAGCCGGGAATCAATATCCTACAATGAGCAGTTCTTC.

There are a few counts of this clone. This sequence joins TRBV5-5 and TRBJ2-5; 11 positions match TRBD2. The ends lost 5 bases at V and 4 bases at J; junction bases unmatched: 4. CDR1 and CDR2 from the germline V gene are SGHKS and YYEKEE (reference sequence). The CDR3 loop spans 14 amino acids. CDR3 nucleotides: TGTGCCAGCAGACCCGGACTAGCGGGAGAGACCCAGTACTTC. Amino acid sequence: CASRPGLAGETQYF.

The genes are TRBV28 and TRBJ1-6; D might be TRBD1 (6 bases). V was cut by 3 bases and J by 5 bases, with 11 bases left in between. Germline lookup yields CDR1 MDHEN and CDR2 SYDVKM. The CDR3 covers 15 residues. Here the CDR3 reads CASSFGQGNNSPLHF. The DNA for the CDR3 is TGTGCCAGCAGTTTCGGGCAGGGGAATAATTCACCCCTCCACTTT.

The rearrangement joins TRBV5-1 to TRBJ2-3; D might be TRBD2 (6 bases). This CDR3 has 15 amino acids. Germline loops: CDR1 SGHRS, CDR2 YFSETQ. V lost 3 bases to trimming and J lost 3 bases, with 14 bases between them. DNA of the CDR3: TGCGCCAGCAGCTCGATTCCAGCGGGTACAGATACGCAGTATTTT. Protein: CASSSIPAGTDTQYF.

CDR3 DNA sequence: TGTGCCAGCAGTGACCAAGGGGGCACTGAAGCTTTCTTT. Translating gives CASSDQGGTEAFF. The V call is TRBV6-4, the J call TRBJ1-1, with D perhaps matching TRBD1 (6 bases). The CDR3 consists of 13 residues. Between the trimmed V and J ends, which lost 2 bases and 4 bases, there was a span of 8 bases. Germline V gives CDR1 MRHNA, CDR2 SNTAGT.

The V call is TRBV28, the J call TRBJ2-3; 8 nucleotides align to TRBD2. CDR3 length: 15 residues. CDR1 and CDR2 (germline): MDHEN, SYDVKM. J was trimmed by 4 bases and V by 1 base; bases with no gene match: 4. CDR3 loop: CASSLFREGADTQYF. The CDR3 region has the DNA TGTGCCAGCAGTTTATTTCGGGAGGGGGCAGATACGCAGTATTTT.

The V call is TRBV24-1, the J call TRBJ1-2, with a tentative D call TRBD1 (5 bases). V was trimmed by 5 bases and J by 5 bases, leaving 17 bases between them. The CDR3 spans 15 residues. Germline lookup yields CDR1 KGHDR and CDR2 SFDVKD. The CDR3 DNA reads as TGTGCCACCAGTGGCAGTGCCGAGACAGCTTATGGCTACACCTTC. Translation gives CATSGSAETAYGYTF.

The rearrangement uses TRBV28 and TRBJ1-5; D is unclear. V was pared by 0 bases and J by 1 base, with 1 base between. This CDR3 has 13 residues. The germline V gene encodes CDR1 MDHEN and CDR2 SYDVKM. CDR3 protein: CASSLWSNQPQHF. The CDR3 coding sequence is TGTGCCAGCAGTTTATGGAGCAATCAGCCCCAGCATTTT.

The rearrangement links TRBV24-1 to TRBJ1-1; TRBD1 aligns across 7 bases. The trim removed 0 bases at V and 11 bases at J, leaving 5 bases unmatched. Germline V gene sequence: CDR1 KGHDR, CDR2 SFDVKD. CDR3 size: 13 residues. Here the CDR3 reads CATSDLTGVRAFF. As DNA, the CDR3 is TGTGCCACCAGTGATTTGACAGGGGTTCGGGCTTTCTTT.

The chain carries TRBV7-2 and TRBJ1-2; tentative D call: TRBD1 (5 bases). Trimming removed 4 bases from V and 8 bases from J, with 14 bases in between. The germline V gene has CDR1 SGHTA and CDR2 FQGNSA. This CDR3 region has 13 residues. CDR3 in amino acids: CASSSGGAGGYTF. The CDR3 DNA is TGTGCCAGCAGCTCCGGGGGTGCGGGAGGCTACACCTTC.

The rearrangement links TRBV15 to TRBJ2-5, with D perhaps matching TRBD2 (5 bases). V lost 5 bases, J lost 5 bases, and 9 bases lay in between. Germline V gene data show CDR1 as LNHNV and CDR2 as YYDKDF (reference sequence). This CDR3 is built from 12 residues. The CDR3 sequence: CATSFGEETQYF. The CDR3 DNA reads TGTGCCACCAGCTTCGGGGAGGAGACCCAGTACTTC. Using reference TRBV15 and TRBJ2-5 for the parts outside the CDR3, the full variable domain is DAMVIQNPRYQVTQFGKPVTLSCSQTLNHNVMYWYQQKSSQAPKLLFHYYDKDFNNEADTPDNFQSRRPNTSFCFLDIRSPGLGDTAMYLCATSFGEETQYFGPGTRLLVL.

The chain uses TRBV2 and TRBJ2-3; TRBD1 aligns across 12 bases. The CDR3 runs 19 residues. V lost 10 bases to trimming and J lost 5 bases; unmatched junction nucleotides: 22. Germline V CDR1 and CDR2: SNHLY, FYNNEI. CDR3: CATSLGQGARRGSLDTQYF. For the CDR3, the DNA is TGTGCCACTTCCCTGGGACAGGGGGCGAGACGGGGGTCACTAGATACGCAGTATTTT. Full variable domain (missing parts from reference TRBV2 and TRBJ2-3): EPEVTQTPSHQVTQMGQEVILRCVPISNHLYFYWYRQILGQKVEFLVSFYNNEISEKSEIFDDQFSVERPDGSNFTLKIRSTKLEDSAMYFCATSLGQGARRGSLDTQYFGPGTRLTVL.

The V and J genes are TRBV9 and TRBJ2-2; 7 bases are a match to TRBD1. V shed 3 bases, J shed 4 bases, and the junction held 9 bases outside the gene matches. Per germline, CDR1 SGDLS and CDR2 YYNGEE. This CDR3 comprises 16 residues. The CDR3 loop reads CASSALQGLGTGELFF. As DNA, the CDR3 is TGTGCCAGCAGCGCCTTACAGGGGCTGGGCACCGGGGAGCTGTTTTTT.

The CDR3 region is CASSSPLAGVLHEQYF. Written as DNA, the CDR3 is TGTGCCAGCAGTTCCCCACTAGCGGGAGTCCTTCACGAGCAGTACTTC. The J gene is TRBJ2-7, the V gene TRBV6-5, with 11 bases lining up with TRBD2. J gave up 5 bases and V 4 bases, and 10 bases lay outside the gene matches. Germline V gene lookup returns CDR1 MNHEY and CDR2 SVGAGI. There are 16 residues in the CDR3.

The chain recombines TRBV19 with TRBJ2-2, with a tentative D call TRBD1 (6 bases). Germline-derived CDR1 and CDR2 are LNHDA and SQIVND (reference sequence). This CDR3 contains 16 residues. V was cut by 7 bases and J by 4 bases, with 19 bases left in between. Here the CDR3 DNA reads TGTGCCAGTACCTTTGAGGACAGTCGGGGCACCGGGGAGCTGTTTTTT. Its protein is CASTFEDSRGTGELFF.

Notes on this clone: This specimen includes other DNA sequences encoding the same CDR3. This chain joins TRBV9 and TRBJ2-3, with D perhaps matching TRBD2 (6 bases). CDR1 is SGDLS, CDR2 YYNGEE, per germline. The CDR3 is made up of 15 amino acids. Between the trimmed V and J ends, which lost 0 bases and 1 base, there was a span of 9 bases. CDR3 sequence: CASSVVGEGTDTQYF. DNA for the CDR3: TGTGCCAGCAGCGTAGTGGGGGAGGGCACAGATACGCAGTATTTT.

Here the CDR3 DNA reads TGTGCCAGCAGCCGCCCCCCGGGGACCCAGTTCTTC. Its translation: CASSRPPGTQFF. This sequence joins TRBV11-2 and TRBJ2-1, with D perhaps assigned TRBD1 or TRBD2 (5 bases each). This CDR3 contains 12 residues. Trimming removed 5 bases at V and 13 bases at J, with 15 bases between. CDR1 and CDR2 (germline): SGHAT, FQNNGV.

The J gene is TRBJ1-2, the V gene TRBV6-5; D not resolved. The germline gives CDR1 MNHEY, CDR2 SVGAGI. CDR3 size: 14 residues. V was trimmed by 2 bases and J by 2 bases, leaving 9 bases between them. CDR3 sequence: CASSYAGRNYGYTF. The CDR3 nucleotides are TGTGCCAGCAGTTACGCGGGCAGGAACTATGGCTACACCTTC.

The J gene is TRBJ1-4, the V gene TRBV6-2 or TRBV6-3, with a possible D match to TRBD1 (5 bases). CDR1 is MNHEY and CDR2 is SVGEGT in the germline V gene. Trimming cost V 5 bases and J 8 bases, with 15 bases left between them. This CDR3 is built from 14 residues. The CDR3 nucleotides read TGTGCCAGCAGTCCCCGGAGGGGCGGCGAAAAACTGTTTTTT. It specifies CASSPRRGGEKLFF.

The CDR3 sequence is CASSPDQNTEAFF. The CDR3 coding sequence is TGTGCCAGCAGCCCTGATCAGAACACTGAAGCTTTCTTT. The gene calls are TRBV7-9 and TRBJ1-1; D is undetermined. The CDR3 has 13 amino acids. CDR1 and CDR2 from the germline V gene are SEHNR and FQNEAQ (reference sequence). The V end lost 5 bases, the J end lost 1 base, and 8 bases lay between the germline ends. The full variable domain, with the rest looked up from reference TRBV7-9 and TRBJ1-1, is DTGVSQNPRHKITKRGQNVTFRCDPISEHNRLYWYRQTLGQGPEFLTYFQNEAQLEKSRLLSDRFSAERPKGSFSTLEIQRTEQGDSAMYLCASSPDQNTEAFFGQGTRLTVV.

The chain has TRBV5-1 and TRBJ2-1; a possible D gene is TRBD2 (6 bases). With 0 bases removed from V and 5 bases from J, the gap between germline ends came to 15 bases. Germline values: CDR1 SGHRS, CDR2 YFSETQ. The CDR3 has 16 residues. CDR3 protein: CASSLAGLAINNEQFF. CDR3 in DNA: TGCGCCAGCAGCTTGGCCGGGCTAGCGATAAACAATGAGCAGTTCTTC.

The chain employs TRBV2 and TRBJ2-7; 10 bases fit TRBD2. J lost 6 bases, V lost 2 bases, and 7 bases had no gene match. Germline loops: CDR1 SNHLY, CDR2 FYNNEI. The length of the CDR3 is 15 residues. CDR3 in amino acids: CASSETVAGGREQYF. For the CDR3, the DNA is TGTGCCAGCAGTGAAACGGTAGCGGGAGGTCGCGAGCAGTACTTC.

The genes are TRBV5-1 and TRBJ1-6; TRBD1 agrees at 9 bases. The CDR3 loop spans 14 amino acids. Germline V CDR1 and CDR2: SGHRS, YFSETQ. With 0 bases clipped from V and 9 bases from J, the junction kept 1 base outside the gene matches. The CDR3 protein is CASSLGQGVSPLHF. CDR3 DNA sequence: TGCGCCAGCAGCTTGGGACAGGGGGTTTCACCCCTCCACTTT.

The chain recombines TRBV12-5 with TRBJ1-2; D is unresolved. CDR1 and CDR2 from the germline V gene are LGHNT and FRNRAP. The CDR3 contains 13 residues. The germline V and J ends were trimmed by 6 bases and 1 base, with 9 bases remaining between them. This CDR3 reads CASGGRNNYGYTF. CDR3 nucleotides: TGTGCTAGTGGCGGAAGGAATAACTATGGCTACACCTTC.

In the case of this clone: Mismatch with germline at one junction end may stem from a read error. The sample carries other DNA sequences with the same CDR3. The rearrangement links TRBV20-1 to TRBJ2-5; D gene uncertain. Germline loops: CDR1 DFQATT, CDR2 SNEGSKA (reference sequence). The CDR3 length is 10 residues. The DNA of the CDR3 is TGCAGTGCAAGAGAAGAGACCCAGTACTTC. The encoded protein is CSAREETQYF.

The chain joins TRBV7-9 to TRBJ1-6; D call uncertain. The CDR3 is 15 amino acids. V dropped 6 bases and J dropped 5 bases, with 14 bases sitting between them. Germline V lookup: CDR1 SEHNR, CDR2 FQNEAQ (reference sequence). For the CDR3, the DNA is TGTGCCAGCAGGGATATGAAGGGCCATAATTCACCCCTCCACTTT. It encodes CASRDMKGHNSPLHF.